The 32 T cell receptor beta chains presented below share a single source sample, sequenced in a study of shared clonotypes between healthy human individuals. Sequenced by immunoSEQ multiplex PCR; TCRdb stores in-frame clones only, minus some. Of about 490,000 clones in the sample, 79% were seen once. Sequencing was done on a sample of PBMCs. The receptors shown here come from a middle-aged woman in good health. Some clones in this sample may be carry-over from other donors' samples.

The gene calls are TRBV5-4 and TRBJ2-1; tentative D call: TRBD2 (6 bases). Germline V gives CDR1 SGHNT, CDR2 YYREEE (reference sequence). V dropped 0 bases and J dropped 1 base, with 8 bases sitting between them. This CDR3 spans 15 amino acids. DNA of the CDR3: TGTGCCAGCAGCTTGGGACTAGAATCCTACAATGAGCAGTTCTTC. This translates into CASSLGLESYNEQFF.

There are many counts of this clone. The J gene is TRBJ1-4, the V gene TRBV4-1, with D perhaps matching TRBD1 (5 bases). CDR1 is MGHRA, CDR2 YSYEKL, per germline. V dropped 0 bases and J dropped 6 bases, with 11 bases sitting between them. The CDR3 has 15 residues. CDR3: CASSQEKGRDEKLFF. CDR3 DNA sequence: TGCGCCAGCAGCCAAGAAAAGGGGAGGGATGAAAAACTGTTTTTT.

The rearrangement joins TRBV5-1 to TRBJ2-1, with 8 bases lining up with TRBD2. The CDR3 runs 14 residues. After removal of 7 bases from V and 5 bases from J, the junction contained 8 bases not matched to a gene. Germline values: CDR1 SGHRS, CDR2 YFSETQ. CDR3 protein: CASVSTTSDNEQFF. For the CDR3, the DNA is TGCGCCAGCGTCTCCACGACTAGCGACAATGAGCAGTTCTTC.

This clone was seen only once. The CDR3 region is CASSRRTQGDGYTF. The CDR3 region has the DNA TGTGCCAGCAGCCGACGTACCCAGGGAGATGGCTACACCTTC. This chain uses TRBV27 with TRBJ1-2; a possible D gene is TRBD1 (5 bases). V was trimmed by 6 bases and J by 6 bases, leaving 17 bases between them. This CDR3 region has 14 residues. Germline CDR1 and CDR2: MNHEY and SMNVEV (reference sequence).

The chain recombines TRBV27 with TRBJ2-5; possibly TRBD1 for D (6 bases). The CDR3 runs to 13 residues. CDR1 is MNHEY, CDR2 SMNVEV, per germline (reference sequence). V was trimmed by 3 bases and J by 5 bases, leaving 10 bases between them. The CDR3, as DNA: TGTGCCAGCAGTTTTGCAGGGGCTGAGACCCAGTACTTC. It translates to CASSFAGAETQYF.

This clone came up once. A much larger clone sits a single nucleotide away, making a read error possible. Other DNA sequences in the sample encode the same CDR3. The chain combines TRBV30 with TRBJ2-7; TRBD2 matches 10 bases. Trimming at V came to 2 bases and at J to 6 bases, leaving 10 bases not matched to a gene. Germline V lookup: CDR1 GTSNPN, CDR2 SVGIG (reference sequence). CDR3 length equals 15 residues. The CDR3 loop is CAWSSGLAGVGEQYF. The CDR3 DNA reads TGTGCCTGGAGTAGCGGGCTAGCGGGAGTGGGCGAGCAGTACTTC.

This clone has only a few counts. This may arise from a read error, as a much more abundant clone is one base away. The V call is TRBV6-1, the J call TRBJ1-1, with D possibly being TRBD1 (5 bases). Trimming pared 7 bases from V and 2 bases from J, leaving 11 bases between. The CDR3 is 13 amino acids. Germline V gene data show CDR1 as MNHNS and CDR2 as SASEGT. CDR3 nucleotide sequence: TGTGCCAGCAAAGGGGCAGTTAACACTGAAGCTTTCTTT. Protein sequence: CASKGAVNTEAFF.

The chain carries TRBV18 and TRBJ1-1, with 7 bases fitting TRBD1. There are 16 residues in the CDR3. CDR1 is KGHSH, CDR2 LQKENI, per germline. V was pared by 1 base and J by 0 bases, with 5 bases of the junction left unmatched. The DNA for the CDR3 is TGTGCCAGCTCACCACGGAGGGGGCTCATGAACACTGAAGCTTTCTTT. It translates to CASSPRRGLMNTEAFF. Supplemented by reference TRBV18 and TRBJ1-1, the full variable domain reads NAGVMQNPRHLVRRRGQEARLRCSPMKGHSHVYWYRQLPEEGLKFMVYLQKENIIDESGMPKERFSAEFPKEGPSILRIQQVVRGDSAAYFCASSPRRGLMNTEAFFGQGTRLTVV.

The chain is built from TRBV5-6 and TRBJ1-4; D is unresolved. This CDR3 contains 12 residues. The germline gives CDR1 SGHDT, CDR2 YYEEEE. Deletions cut 2 bases from V and 8 bases from J, with 7 bases between. CDR3 in amino acids: CASSFLGEKLFF. The CDR3 nucleotides are TGTGCCAGCAGCTTTCTGGGAGAAAAACTGTTTTTT.

The genes are TRBV9 and TRBJ2-3, with 13 bases that match TRBD2. Germline trimming cut 4 bases from V and 3 bases from J; bases unmatched to any gene: 8. There are 17 residues in the CDR3. Germline V gene data show CDR1 as SGDLS and CDR2 as YYNGEE. The CDR3 coding sequence is TGTGCCAGCAGCCCACTAGCGGGAGGGCCAAAAACAGATACGCAGTATTTT. It yields the protein CASSPLAGGPKTDTQYF.

This clone was counted once. The V gene is TRBV5-1, the J gene TRBJ2-7, with D perhaps being TRBD1 or TRBD2 (5 bases each). This CDR3 has 15 residues. The V gene's germline CDR1 is SGHRS and CDR2 YFSETQ. Deletions cut 1 base from V and 5 bases from J, with 16 bases between. Written as DNA, the CDR3 is TGCGCCAGCAGCTTGTTACTAGGGGTTGGGGACGAGCAGTACTTC. This sequence encodes CASSLLLGVGDEQYF.

Only one count was recorded for this clone. J is TRBJ1-1 and V is TRBV5-8; 12 nucleotides align to TRBD1. CDR1 and CDR2 (germline): SGHTS, YDEGEE. This CDR3 has 19 residues. Germline trimming cut 2 bases from V and 0 bases from J; bases unmatched to any gene: 11. The CDR3 DNA sequence: TGTGCCAGCAGCTTCGGGGGGACAGGGGGCATCCCGTTGAACACTGAAGCTTTCTTT. Protein: CASSFGGTGGIPLNTEAFF.

Of note for this clone: No conserved phenylalanine or tryptophan ends this CDR3, so it is likely a read error. The V call is TRBV5-1, the J call TRBJ2-7; TRBD1 is a possible D gene (5 bases). Germline values: CDR1 SGHRS, CDR2 YFSETQ. V gave up 2 bases and J gave up 7 bases, with 19 bases separating them. The CDR3 spans 15 residues. CDR3 DNA sequence: TGCGCCAGCAGCTTAGCCCAGGGAATGATAGGGGAGCAGTACCTC. Encoded protein: CASSLAQGMIGEQYL.

The chain employs TRBV14 and TRBJ2-1; a weak D match, TRBD2 (6 bases). Between the trimmed V and J ends, which lost 2 bases and 9 bases, there was a span of 20 bases. Germline V gives CDR1 SGHDN, CDR2 FVKESK. The CDR3 sequence is 16 residues long. Written as DNA, the CDR3 is TGTGCCAGCAGCCAACTATGGGGGGAGATTCGGAGTGAGCAGTTCTTC. Translation: CASSQLWGEIRSEQFF.

The gene calls are TRBV7-2 and TRBJ2-7; TRBD1 agrees at 8 bases. CDR3 size: 14 residues. V dropped 5 bases and J dropped 1; count of bases not matched to a gene: 4. Germline CDR1 and CDR2: SGHTA and FQGNSA. This CDR3 reads CASSTGQGSYEQYF. The CDR3 DNA reads TGTGCCAGCAGCACCGGACAGGGTTCCTACGAGCAGTACTTC. The full variable domain, with the rest looked up from reference TRBV7-2 and TRBJ2-7, is GAGVSQSPSNKVTEKGKDVELRCDPISGHTALYWYRQSLGQGLEFLIYFQGNSAPDKSGLPSDRFSAERTGGSVSTLTIQRTQQEDSAVYLCASSTGQGSYEQYFGPGTRLTVT.

In regard to this clone: At one end the junction does not follow the germline gene, possibly because of a read error. The genes are TRBV7-2 and TRBJ2-7, with 7 bases lining up with TRBD2. CDR1 and CDR2 from the germline V gene are SGHTA and FQGNSA. The CDR3 is 14 amino acids. The CDR3, as DNA: TGTGCCAGCAGTTTAGGGAGCGGGAACTACGAGCAGTACTTC. Its translation: CASSLGSGNYEQYF. The complete variable domain, with remaining parts taken from reference TRBV7-2 and TRBJ2-7, reads GAGVSQSPSNKVTEKGKDVELRCDPISGHTALYWYRQSLGQGLEFLIYFQGNSAPDKSGLPSDRFSAERTGGSVSTLTIQRTQQEDSAVYLCASSLGSGNYEQYFGPGTRLTVT.

This rearrangement joins TRBV18 to TRBJ2-6; TRBD1 is a possible D gene (6 bases). Per germline, CDR1 KGHSH and CDR2 LQKENI. Deletions cut 3 bases from V and 2 bases from J, with 11 bases between. This CDR3 spans 16 amino acids. Here the CDR3 reads CASSPGGGAGANVLTF. The CDR3 DNA reads as TGTGCCAGCTCACCGGGTGGGGGCGCTGGGGCCAACGTCCTGACTTTC.

There are a few counts of this clone. This sample also contains other DNA sequences that code for the same CDR3. V is TRBV27 and J is TRBJ2-2; D is ambiguous. CDR3 size: 15 residues. V lost 3 bases to trimming and J lost 1 base, with 9 bases between them. Looked up from germline, CDR1 is MNHEY and CDR2 is SMNVEV (reference sequence). The CDR3 loop is CASSFSTGNTGELFF. DNA of the CDR3: TGTGCCAGCAGTTTCTCGACGGGGAACACCGGGGAGCTGTTTTTT.

Of note for this clone: The sample holds other DNA sequences that translate to the same CDR3. This rearrangement joins TRBV5-1 to TRBJ2-1; 11 nucleotides agree with TRBD2. The CDR3 covers 15 residues. V trimming: 0 bases; J trimming: 6 bases; junction bases outside the gene matches: 2. Germline CDR1 reads SGHRS; CDR2 reads YFSETQ. For the CDR3, the DNA is TGCGCCAGCAGCTTGGCTCTAGCGGGAGGCAATGAGCAGTTCTTC. Amino acids: CASSLALAGGNEQFF.

V and J are TRBV5-1 and TRBJ2-1; 16 bases agree with TRBD2. There are 16 residues in the CDR3. With V trimmed by 7 bases and J by 6 bases, 7 bases remained unmatched. In germline, CDR1 is SGHRS, CDR2 YFSETQ. The CDR3 is CASHPGTSGRANEQFF. The CDR3 DNA sequence: TGCGCCAGCCACCCCGGGACTAGCGGGAGGGCCAATGAGCAGTTCTTC.

This clone is a singleton in its sample. The chain uses TRBV9 and TRBJ2-7; D not resolved. Germline assignment: CDR1 SGDLS and CDR2 YYNGEE. This CDR3 has 12 amino acids. V lost 0 bases and J 6 bases, leaving 7 bases between the germline ends. Here the CDR3 DNA reads TGTGCCAGCAGCGTAGGATGGGGCGAGCAGTACTTC. This encodes CASSVGWGEQYF.

This clone has just one count. This chain links TRBV6-6 with TRBJ2-7; D might be TRBD1 (6 bases). This CDR3 comprises 15 residues. Germline lookup yields CDR1 MNHNY and CDR2 SVGAGI (reference sequence). V was clipped by 4 bases and J by 3 bases, with 16 bases between them. CDR3 in amino acids: CASSFNTGWGYEQYF. CDR3 nucleotide sequence: TGTGCCAGCAGTTTCAATACAGGGTGGGGCTACGAGCAGTACTTC.

The chain employs TRBV9 and TRBJ2-7, with D possibly matching TRBD1 (6 bases). Germline CDR1 reads SGDLS; CDR2 reads YYNGEE. This CDR3 spans 15 amino acids. The ends were cut back, 0 bases at V and 2 bases at J, with 12 bases in the middle. The CDR3 spells CASSVEQGPTYEQYF. CDR3 DNA: TGTGCCAGCAGCGTAGAACAGGGCCCAACCTACGAGCAGTACTTC. Supplemented by reference TRBV9 and TRBJ2-7, the full variable domain reads DSGVTQTPKHLITATGQRVTLRCSPRSGDLSVYWYQQSLDQGLQFLIQYYNGEERAKGNILERFSAQQFPDLHSELNLSSLELGDSALYFCASSVEQGPTYEQYFGPGTRLTVT.

A word on this clone: The same CDR3 arises from other DNA sequences in this sample as well. The chain links TRBV15 to TRBJ2-7, with D unresolved. CDR3 length: 12 residues. The germline V gene has CDR1 LNHNV and CDR2 YYDKDF (reference sequence). Deletions cut 1 base from V and 4 bases from J, with 5 bases between. CDR3 residues: CATSRVGYEQYF. The CDR3 nucleotides are TGTGCCACCAGCAGAGTTGGGTACGAGCAGTACTTC.

The chain links TRBV7-2 to TRBJ2-1; TRBD2 matches at 9 bases. The CDR3 is made up of 11 amino acids. Germline loops: CDR1 SGHTA, CDR2 FQGNSA. The V and J ends lost 2 bases and 15 bases, in that order; junction bases with no gene match: 2. The CDR3 DNA reads TGTGCCAGCAGCTTAACTAGCGGGCTGTTCTTC. It translates to CASSLTSGLFF.

The rearrangement uses TRBV4-2 and TRBJ2-1; 9 nucleotides line up with TRBD2. Germline CDR1 LGHNA, CDR2 YNFKEQ. Unmatched junction bases numbered 7, after V lost 5 bases and J lost 8 bases. This CDR3 contains 14 residues. CDR3 nucleotides: TGTGCCAGCAGCTTTCAGGCTAGCGGGGATGAGCAGTTCTTC. This codes for CASSFQASGDEQFF.

This clone was counted once. The chain joins TRBV10-1 to TRBJ1-1, with unresolved D. This CDR3 is 13 amino acids long. CDR1 is WNHNN and CDR2 is SYGVQD in the germline V gene (reference sequence). Between the trimmed V and J ends, which lost 5 bases and 2 bases, there was a span of 9 bases. Here the CDR3 DNA reads TGCGCCAGCAGTCCCCGGGGAAACACTGAAGCTTTCTTT. Its protein product is CASSPRGNTEAFF.

This chain links TRBV15 with TRBJ2-1, with D perhaps TRBD1 or TRBD2 (5 bases each). The CDR3 spans 17 residues. The germline CDR1 and CDR2 sequences are LNHNV and YYDKDF (reference sequence). V lost 1 base and J 0 bases, leaving 13 bases between the germline ends. The CDR3 DNA reads TGTGCCACCAGCAGAGCTGGGGGAGTACCCTCCTACAATGAGCAGTTCTTC. This translates into CATSRAGGVPSYNEQFF.

The chain recombines TRBV28 with TRBJ2-7, with 7 bases aligning to TRBD2. J lost 2 bases, V lost 2 bases, and 6 bases had no gene match. This CDR3 region has 15 residues. Germline loops: CDR1 MDHEN, CDR2 SYDVKM. CDR3 sequence reads: CASSLNPGGPYEQYF. CDR3 sequence (DNA): TGTGCCAGCAGTTTAAATCCGGGAGGACCCTACGAGCAGTACTTC.

The chain recombines TRBV28 with TRBJ2-7; D might be TRBD1 or TRBD2, each matching 6 bases. The V gene's germline CDR1 is MDHEN and CDR2 SYDVKM. The CDR3 totals 12 residues. V gave up 5 bases and J gave up 7 bases, with 12 bases separating them. The CDR3 coding sequence is TGTGCCAGCAGTATAGGGGGGATTGAGCAGTACTTC. Translation: CASSIGGIEQYF. The full variable domain, completed using reference TRBV28 and TRBJ2-7, is DVKVTQSSRYLVKRTGEKVFLECVQDMDHENMFWYRQDPGLGLRLIYFSYDVKMKEKGDIPEGYSVSREKKERFSLILESASTNQTSMYLCASSIGGIEQYFGPGTRLTVT.

A single count supports this clone. The chain joins TRBV18 to TRBJ2-7; 11 bases match TRBD1. Germline loops: CDR1 KGHSH, CDR2 LQKENI. The CDR3 totals 15 residues. V trimming: 4 bases; J trimming: 3 bases; junction bases outside the gene matches: 5. CDR3 residues: CASSRTGTGGYEQYF. The CDR3 DNA follows: TGTGCCAGCTCACGAACCGGGACAGGGGGCTACGAGCAGTACTTC.

This chain links TRBV19 with TRBJ2-3; TRBD2 agrees at 8 bases. Germline loops: CDR1 LNHDA, CDR2 SQIVND (reference sequence). The CDR3 runs 15 residues. V was clipped by 5 bases and J by 6 bases; unmatched bases: 10. DNA of the CDR3: TGTGCCAGTAGTGTCGAGCGGGGGAGCTTGGATACGCAGTATTTT. Translating it yields CASSVERGSLDTQYF.